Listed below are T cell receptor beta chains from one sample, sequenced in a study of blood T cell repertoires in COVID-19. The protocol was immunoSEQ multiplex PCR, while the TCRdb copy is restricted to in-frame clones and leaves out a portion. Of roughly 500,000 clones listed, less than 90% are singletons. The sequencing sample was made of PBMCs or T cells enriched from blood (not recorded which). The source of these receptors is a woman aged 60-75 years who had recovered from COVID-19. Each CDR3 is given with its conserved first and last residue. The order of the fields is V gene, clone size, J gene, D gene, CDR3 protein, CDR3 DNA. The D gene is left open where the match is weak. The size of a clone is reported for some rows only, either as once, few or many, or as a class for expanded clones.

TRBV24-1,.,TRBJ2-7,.,CATSAKLATGSYEQYF,TGTGCCACCAGTGCCAAACTAGCTACGGGCTCCTACGAGCAGTACTTC
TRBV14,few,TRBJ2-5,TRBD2,CASSQVSGGARETQYF,TGTGCCAGCAGCCAAGTCAGCGGGGGGGCTCGAGAGACCCAGTACTTC
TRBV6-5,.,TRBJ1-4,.,CASRRGTTNEKLFF,TGTGCCAGCAGACGCGGAACAACTAATGAAAAACTGTTTTTT
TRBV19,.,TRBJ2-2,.,CASYSVTGELFF,TGTGCCAGTTATAGTGTCACCGGGGAGCTGTTTTTT
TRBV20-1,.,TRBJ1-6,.,CSAPTGRSLHF,TGCAGTGCACCGACAGGCCGATCCCTCCACTTT
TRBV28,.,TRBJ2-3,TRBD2,CASKAGGIGPSTDTQYF,TGTGCCAGCAAGGCGGGGGGGATCGGCCCTAGCACAGATACGCAGTATTTT
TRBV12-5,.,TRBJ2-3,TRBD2,CASGVGRARGDTQYF,TGTGCTAGTGGTGTTGGGAGGGCGCGCGGAGATACGCAGTATTTT
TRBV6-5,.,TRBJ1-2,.,CASSYSGTSNYGYTF,TGTGCCAGCAGTTACTCGGGGACATCCAACTATGGCTACACCTTC
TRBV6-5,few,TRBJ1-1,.,CASSYEQRTEAFF,TGTGCCAGCAGTTACGAGCAGCGCACTGAAGCTTTCTTT
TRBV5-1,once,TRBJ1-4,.,CASSLEGNDNEKLFF,TGCGCCAGCAGCTTGGAGGGGAATGATAATGAAAAACTGTTTTTT